This T cell receptor (beta chain) was recovered during a study of OX40 agonist ivuxolimab in advanced cancers. About the study: Allowance was made for prior anti-PD-1, anti-PD-L1 or anti-CTLA-4 therapy, and about 44% had some. Points from the study as a whole: Among expanded peripheral T cells, antigen specificity went undetermined.

Points on this clone: The antigen is unknown.

TCRdb's copy holds only in-frame clones and misses some; the assay was immunoSEQ multiplex PCR. The sample has 49,000 or so clones, around 90% seen once. CDR1 and CDR2 (germline): SGDLS, YYNGEE. J lost 4 bases, V lost 4 bases, and 8 bases had no gene match. CDR3 length: 14 amino acids. This receptor was taken from an adult with an advanced solid tumor such as melanoma, head and neck, liver or kidney cancer. This rearrangement joins TRBV9 to TRBJ2-7; 7 nucleotides line up with TRBD1. The sample in question was CD4+ or CD8+ T cells sorted from blood, obtained in a trial of the OX40 agonist ivuxolimab. The CDR3, as DNA: TGTGCCAGCAGCCCTCGACAGGGCGATTACGAGCAGTACTTC. This sequence encodes CASSPRQGDYEQYF.